This T cell receptor beta chain is drawn from a study of OX40 agonist ivuxolimab in advanced cancers. Regarding the complete study: Ivuxolimab, which targeted the costimulatory receptor OX40 (CD134), was an agonistic, fully human IgG2 monoclonal antibody. Patients were allowed to have had prior anti-PD-1, anti-PD-L1 or anti-CTLA-4 therapy, and 40% to 45% of the dose-escalation patients had previously received checkpoint inhibitors. Three dose-escalation patients achieved partial responses, one with hepatocellular carcinoma and two with cutaneous melanoma. Among the approximately 50 dose-escalation patients, approximately 20 had hepatocellular carcinoma, approximately 15 melanoma, 9 renal cell carcinoma and 9 head and neck cancer. The dose-escalation cohort was approximately 83% male with a mean age of roughly 62 years, ranging from about 23 to 85. Intravenous ivuxolimab was administered to patients every 2 weeks at six dose levels: 0.01, 0.1, 0.3, 1.5, 3 and 10 mg/kg. Peripheral TCRbeta sequencing aimed to test whether ivuxolimab altered TCR sequence diversity and caused clonal T-cell expansion. The monotherapy dose-escalation portion (N of about 50 patients) of the phase I ivuxolimab trial is reported in the paper. Results and caveats for the whole study, not just this receptor: At doses of 0.1 to 3.0 mg/kg, clonal expansion of both CD4+ and CD8+ T cells in blood was seen between baseline and week 6. After ivuxolimab, expanded clones were on average more numerous among CD8+ T cells than among CD4+ T cells. In partial responders in the 0.1-3.0 mg/kg groups, normalized peripheral clonal expansion was found to be among the lowest, especially among CD8+ T cells. The antigen specificity of the peripheral T cells that underwent clonal expansion was not determined. Low levels of normalized T-cell clonal expansion were also shown by some nonresponding patients.

From V the trimming removes 0 bases and from J it removes 2 bases, while the gene matches leave 11 bases of the junction unaccounted for. The CDR3 numbers 17 residues from cysteine through phenylalanine. Of all the DNA, just the CDR3 is kept, 51 bases in frame from base 1. CDR1 and CDR2 are drawn from the germline V gene: SGHRS, YFSETQ. The trial excluded patients who had a history of autoimmune disease or who were on systemic immunosuppression. In every dose cohort, peripheral blood was drawn for TCR sequencing at baseline, cycle 4 day 1, and cycle 7 day 1. Samples were obtained from an open-label, multicenter, first-in-human phase I dose-escalation trial of ivuxolimab. Adults with locally advanced or metastatic head and neck squamous cell, hepatocellular, melanoma or renal cell carcinoma were enrolled in the trial. Before TCR sequencing, CD4+ T cells and CD8+ T cells from peripheral blood were sorted into separate populations.

To sequence the TCRbeta CDR3 region, genomic DNA was isolated from the sorted cells. TCRbeta CDR3 regions were sequenced using the immunoSEQ Assay. TCRdb limited this immuneACCESS table to in-frame rearrangements with V and J called. A share of clones is missing; checked studies link under half to unresolved V genes, and the rest is unexplained. In this sample the table shows around 94,000 clones, roughly 84% of which occur a single time. In total, the top ten clones hold 3% to 4% of the sample. Comments on this clone: Its target antigen remains unknown. No per-base quality is available; no much larger clone lies one base away.

The receptor was isolated from an adult with an advanced solid tumor such as melanoma, head and neck, liver or kidney cancer. This sample comprised CD4+ or CD8+ T cells sorted from blood, obtained in a trial of the OX40 agonist ivuxolimab. The V and J segments used are TRBV5-1 and TRBJ2-7; TRBD1 fits 7 bases in the junction. DNA sequence: TGCGCCAGCAGCTTGGAGGGGGCAGGGAGTTTGGCCTACGAGCAGTACTTC. Translation gives CASSLEGAGSLAYEQYF. The CDR3 plus the reference TRBV5-1 and TRBJ2-7 genes for the other parts give the full variable domain: KAGVTQTPRYLIKTRGQQVTLSCSPISGHRSVSWYQQTPGQGLQFLFEYFSETQRNKGNFPGRFSGRQFSNSRSEMNVSTLELGDSALYLCASSLEGAGSLAYEQYFGPGTRLTVT.